This is a list of T cell receptor beta chains from one sample in a study of spatial heterogeneity in lung cancer. Via MiXCR, TCRdb re-called the 5' RACE reads, giving one row per CDR3 protein. This table holds about 45,000 distinct CDR3 sequences, approximately 15% found once. The specimen comprised PBMCs, sampled at surgery. Receptor source: a male donor with early-stage non-small cell lung cancer. Both conserved end residues are part of each CDR3. A D gene is named only where the DNA matches it firmly. Size values are once, few and many counts, or a class for expanded clones, and some rows have none.

CDR3aa: CASSYLREINEKLFF
CDR3nt: TGCGCCAGCAGCTACCTCAGGGAAATTAATGAAAAACTGTTTTTT
j_gene: TRBJ1-4
d_gene: NA
len: 15
v_gene: TRBV4-1
abundance: NA

CDR3aa: CASSQGPGGYPDTQYF
CDR3nt: TGTGCCAGCAGCCAAGGGCCAGGTGGATACCCAGATACGCAGTATTTT
j_gene: TRBJ2-3
d_gene: NA
len: 16
v_gene: TRBV3-1
abundance: many

CDR3aa: CASSPEGLYTGELFF
CDR3nt: TGTGCCAGCAGCCCGGAGGGACTCTACACCGGGGAGCTGTTTTTT
j_gene: TRBJ2-2
d_gene: NA
len: 15
v_gene: TRBV9
abundance: NA

CDR3aa: CASSPTSLSPYEQYF
CDR3nt: TGCGCCAGCAGCCCCACTAGTCTCTCCCCCTACGAGCAGTACTTC
j_gene: TRBJ2-7
d_gene: NA
len: 15
v_gene: TRBV4-3
abundance: many

CDR3aa: CATSSDGTSGSTSTDTQYF
CDR3nt: TGTGCCACCAGCAGTGATGGGACTAGCGGGTCCACTAGCACAGATACGCAGTATTTT
j_gene: TRBJ2-3
d_gene: TRBD2
len: 19
v_gene: TRBV15
abundance: few

CDR3aa: CASSPRGTNTGELFF
CDR3nt: TGTGCCAGCAGCCCGAGGGGCACGAACACCGGGGAGCTGTTTTTT
j_gene: TRBJ2-2
d_gene: NA
len: 15
v_gene: TRBV7-3
abundance: many

CDR3aa: CASSVWGGEQYF
CDR3nt: TGTGCCAGCAGTGTTTGGGGTGGCGAGCAGTACTTC
j_gene: TRBJ2-7
d_gene: NA
len: 12
v_gene: TRBV2
abundance: NA

CDR3aa: CASSLRTSRQETQYF
CDR3nt: TGCGCCAGCAGCCTGAGGACTAGTCGGCAAGAGACCCAGTACTTC
j_gene: TRBJ2-5
d_gene: TRBD2
len: 15
v_gene: TRBV5-1
abundance: NA

CDR3aa: CASSQIAGSYNEQFF
CDR3nt: TGCGCCAGCAGCCAAATAGCGGGTTCCTACAATGAGCAGTTCTTC
j_gene: TRBJ2-1
d_gene: TRBD2
len: 15
v_gene: TRBV4-1
abundance: few

CDR3aa: CASSDSNQPQHF
CDR3nt: TGCGCCAGCAGTGACAGCAATCAGCCCCAGCATTTT
j_gene: TRBJ1-5
d_gene: NA
len: 12
v_gene: TRBV10-1
abundance: NA

CDR3aa: CASRGQGRTEAFF
CDR3nt: TGTGCCAGCAGAGGACAGGGGAGGACTGAAGCTTTCTTT
j_gene: TRBJ1-1
d_gene: TRBD1
len: 13
v_gene: TRBV28
abundance: NA

CDR3aa: CAISDYDRNYGYTF
CDR3nt: TGTGCCATCAGTGATTACGACAGAAACTATGGCTACACCTTC
j_gene: TRBJ1-2
d_gene: NA
len: 14
v_gene: TRBV10-3
abundance: many

CDR3aa: CASSQRAGLIAGELFF
CDR3nt: TGCGCCAGCAGCCAGAGAGCGGGATTAATCGCCGGGGAGCTGTTTTTT
j_gene: TRBJ2-2
d_gene: TRBD2
len: 16
v_gene: TRBV4-3
abundance: many

CDR3aa: CASSSFSRDVYNEQFF
CDR3nt: TGTGCCAGCAGTAGCTTTAGCCGTGACGTCTACAATGAGCAGTTCTTC
j_gene: TRBJ2-1
d_gene: NA
len: 16
v_gene: TRBV6-2/TRBV6-3
abundance: NA

CDR3aa: CSVNTGSYEQYF
CDR3nt: TGCAGCGTTAATACAGGGTCCTACGAGCAGTACTTC
j_gene: TRBJ2-7
d_gene: NA
len: 12
v_gene: TRBV29-1
abundance: NA

CDR3aa: CASSFPNRDRGFYEQYF
CDR3nt: TGTGCCAGCAGTTTCCCTAACCGGGACAGGGGTTTCTACGAGCAGTACTTC
j_gene: TRBJ2-7
d_gene: TRBD1
len: 17
v_gene: TRBV28
abundance: NA

CDR3aa: CASKTGDTKGPYEQYF
CDR3nt: TGTGCCAGCAAAACGGGGGACACAAAGGGCCCCTACGAGCAGTACTTC
j_gene: TRBJ2-7
d_gene: NA
len: 16
v_gene: TRBV6-5
abundance: NA

CDR3aa: CASSLGGLGQETQYF
CDR3nt: TGTGCCAGCAGCTTAGGGGGACTAGGCCAAGAGACCCAGTACTTC
j_gene: TRBJ2-5
d_gene: TRBD2
len: 15
v_gene: TRBV7-2
abundance: NA

CDR3aa: CASTGFYNEQFF
CDR3nt: TGTGCCAGCACAGGGTTTTACAATGAGCAGTTCTTC
j_gene: TRBJ2-1
d_gene: NA
len: 12
v_gene: TRBV6-5
abundance: NA

CDR3aa: CASSLIVTSGNLSYNEQFF
CDR3nt: TGTGCCAGCAGCTTAATTGTGACTAGCGGGAATCTCTCCTACAATGAGCAGTTCTTC
j_gene: TRBJ2-1
d_gene: TRBD2
len: 19
v_gene: TRBV7-3
abundance: few

CDR3aa: CASSKGSIYNEQFF
CDR3nt: TGTGCCAGTAGTAAAGGATCTATCTACAATGAGCAGTTCTTC
j_gene: TRBJ2-1
d_gene: NA
len: 14
v_gene: TRBV19
abundance: few

CDR3aa: CSAPDFFDRTTGELFF
CDR3nt: TGCAGTGCTCCCGATTTCTTTGACAGAACGACCGGGGAGCTGTTTTTT
j_gene: TRBJ2-2
d_gene: NA
len: 16
v_gene: TRBV20-1
abundance: NA

CDR3aa: CASSFRGSYNEQFF
CDR3nt: TGTGCCAGCAGCTTTAGGGGCTCCTACAATGAGCAGTTCTTC
j_gene: TRBJ2-1
d_gene: NA
len: 14
v_gene: TRBV11-2
abundance: many

CDR3aa: CASSGDRDREAEQYF
CDR3nt: TGTGCCAGCAGCGGAGACCGGGACAGGGAGGCCGAGCAGTACTTC
j_gene: TRBJ2-7
d_gene: TRBD1
len: 15
v_gene: TRBV2
abundance: NA

CDR3aa: CASSYSLGAGANVLTF
CDR3nt: TGTGCCAGCAGTTACAGTCTGGGGGCTGGGGCCAACGTCCTGACTTTC
j_gene: TRBJ2-6
d_gene: NA
len: 16
v_gene: TRBV6-5
abundance: few

CDR3aa: CASSGPSGRNYEQYF
CDR3nt: TGTGCCAGCAGTGGTCCTAGCGGGAGGAACTACGAGCAGTACTTC
j_gene: TRBJ2-7
d_gene: TRBD2
len: 15
v_gene: TRBV6-1
abundance: few

CDR3aa: CASSEGLEVAQFF
CDR3nt: TGTGCCAGCAGTGAAGGCTTGGAAGTGGCGCAGTTCTTC
j_gene: TRBJ2-1
d_gene: NA
len: 13
v_gene: TRBV2
abundance: many

CDR3aa: CASTYIRGVPGEAFF
CDR3nt: TGTGCCAGCACCTATATCCGGGGGGTTCCAGGTGAAGCTTTCTTT
j_gene: TRBJ1-1
d_gene: NA
len: 15
v_gene: TRBV7-9
abundance: NA

CDR3aa: CASSPDDNSPLHF
CDR3nt: TGTGCCAGCTCACCTGATGACAATTCACCCCTCCACTTT
j_gene: TRBJ1-6
d_gene: NA
len: 13
v_gene: TRBV18
abundance: few

CDR3aa: CSARGFETQYF
CDR3nt: TGCAGTGCTAGAGGGTTTGAGACCCAGTACTTC
j_gene: TRBJ2-5
d_gene: NA
len: 11
v_gene: TRBV20-1
abundance: NA

CDR3aa: CSARVSLNVGELFF
CDR3nt: TGCAGTGCTAGAGTGTCTCTGAATGTCGGGGAGCTGTTTTTT
j_gene: TRBJ2-2
d_gene: NA
len: 14
v_gene: TRBV20-1
abundance: NA

CDR3aa: CSVAGTADSPLHF
CDR3nt: TGCAGCGTCGCCGGGACAGCCGATTCACCCCTCCACTTT
j_gene: TRBJ1-6
d_gene: TRBD1
len: 13
v_gene: TRBV29-1
abundance: many

CDR3aa: CASSLVVYCYEQYF
CDR3nt: TGTGCCAGCAGCTTAGTAGTTTATTGCTACGAGCAGTACTTC
j_gene: TRBJ2-7
d_gene: NA
len: 14
v_gene: TRBV7-9
abundance: NA

CDR3aa: CASSEWQGAVYGYTF
CDR3nt: TGTGCCAGCAGTGAATGGCAGGGGGCCGTCTATGGCTACACCTTC
j_gene: TRBJ1-2
d_gene: TRBD1
len: 15
v_gene: TRBV6-1
abundance: NA

CDR3aa: CSARALDTAYEQYF
CDR3nt: TGCAGTGCTCGAGCCCTGGACACGGCCTACGAGCAGTACTTC
j_gene: TRBJ2-7
d_gene: NA
len: 14
v_gene: TRBV20-1
abundance: once

CDR3aa: CSVENPSRPYEQYF
CDR3nt: TGCAGCGTTGAAAACCCGAGCCGGCCCTACGAGCAGTACTTC
j_gene: TRBJ2-7
d_gene: NA
len: 14
v_gene: TRBV29-1
abundance: many

CDR3aa: CASSQVVGAHYEQYF
CDR3nt: TGCGCCAGCAGCCAAGTTGTGGGGGCGCACTACGAGCAGTACTTC
j_gene: TRBJ2-7
d_gene: NA
len: 15
v_gene: TRBV4-1
abundance: NA

CDR3aa: CSASRAGAGAPRDEQYF
CDR3nt: TGCAGTGCCTCCCGAGCGGGGGCGGGAGCCCCCCGGGACGAGCAGTACTTC
j_gene: TRBJ2-7
d_gene: TRBD2
len: 17
v_gene: TRBV20-1
abundance: few

CDR3aa: CASSEQTTDTQYF
CDR3nt: TGTGCCAGCAGTGAACAAACCACAGATACGCAGTATTTT
j_gene: TRBJ2-3
d_gene: NA
len: 13
v_gene: TRBV2
abundance: many

CDR3aa: CASETGRLWEQYF
CDR3nt: TGTGCCAGCGAGACAGGGCGATTGTGGGAGCAGTACTTC
j_gene: TRBJ2-7
d_gene: TRBD1
len: 13
v_gene: TRBV28
abundance: many